This T cell receptor beta chain was obtained from a study of cytomegalovirus exposure and HLA in healthy donors. This clone appeared a few times. Its specificity is not known. Study findings and constraints: According to the study, 150 to 200 TCR beta chains were cytomegalovirus-associated. A later analysis linked a missense variant in DCLRE1C to the trimming of TCR beta V and J genes. Across HLA loci, a later analysis found differing TCR association rates, with DRB1 most and HLA-C fewest.

In the PCR, 60 Vbeta and 13 Jbeta primers were used. Data came from immunoSEQ multiplex PCR; TCRdb stores just in-frame clones and leaves some out. This sample has fewer than 250,000 clones, with 65% to 85% found just once. Unrecorded immune exposures were likely, despite nominal health at sampling. The V gene lost 0 bases and the J gene lost 2 bases, with 12 bases spanning the gap. The CDR3 contains 16 residues. CDR1 and CDR2 from the germline V gene are SGHDT and YYEEEE. Sequencing was performed on PBMCs. The gene calls are TRBV5-6 and TRBJ1-3; D is perhaps TRBD1 (6 bases). The TCR comes from a woman aged 18-29 years in good health and CMV-seronegative. The CDR3: CASSLGGGGAGNTIYF. The DNA of the CDR3 is TGTGCCAGCAGCTTGGGAGGGGGGGGAGCTGGAAACACCATATATTTT.